The rows below give T cell receptor beta chains drawn from one sample of a study of T cells in Graves' hyperthyroidism and ophthalmopathy. Each CDR3 protein is one row after TCRdb ran MiXCR on the multiplex PCR reads. The table has about half a million distinct CDR3 sequences, around 21% seen once. The sequencing input was blood. Receptors were obtained from a man aged 18 to 29 with Graves' hyperthyroidism. The CDR3 runs from the conserved cysteine through the conserved F or W.

j_gene: TRBJ2-7; v_gene: TRBV6-2/TRBV6-3; CDR3aa: CASSYARGGFYEQYF
j_gene: TRBJ2-5; v_gene: TRBV12-3/TRBV12-4; CDR3aa: CASSDTGTGRRETQYF
j_gene: TRBJ1-1; v_gene: TRBV27; CDR3aa: CASRRTSMNTEAFF
j_gene: TRBJ1-1; v_gene: TRBV12-3/TRBV12-4; CDR3aa: CASSQGQSYTEAFF
j_gene: TRBJ1-6; v_gene: TRBV11-2; CDR3aa: CASSTRGQSNSPLHF
j_gene: TRBJ2-7; v_gene: TRBV28; CDR3aa: CASSPRQIYYEQYF
j_gene: TRBJ2-2; v_gene: TRBV6-2/TRBV6-3; CDR3aa: CASSFLRAVTGELFF
j_gene: TRBJ2-2; v_gene: TRBV6-1; CDR3aa: CASRRTEHSNTGELFF
j_gene: TRBJ2-7; v_gene: TRBV7-9; CDR3aa: CASSLGFPGSEQYF
j_gene: TRBJ1-2; v_gene: TRBV20-1; CDR3aa: CSAPTGWDGYTF
j_gene: TRBJ1-5; v_gene: TRBV6-2/TRBV6-3; CDR3aa: CASSSQTPQHF
j_gene: TRBJ1-1; v_gene: TRBV28; CDR3aa: CASSQLANTATEAFF
j_gene: TRBJ2-5; v_gene: TRBV25-1; CDR3aa: CASSESDPGTGYETQYF
j_gene: TRBJ1-2; v_gene: TRBV5-4; CDR3aa: CASSLVGAGGYTF
j_gene: TRBJ1-2; v_gene: TRBV24-1; CDR3aa: CATSDPSGLYTF
j_gene: TRBJ2-7; v_gene: TRBV20-1; CDR3aa: CSAQTGLGYEQYF
j_gene: TRBJ1-1; v_gene: TRBV18; CDR3aa: CASSPLGQDREGTEAFF
j_gene: TRBJ2-5; v_gene: TRBV12-3/TRBV12-4; CDR3aa: CASSFQGKETQYF
j_gene: TRBJ1-2; v_gene: TRBV12-3/TRBV12-4; CDR3aa: CASSLSWPGGRGYTF
j_gene: TRBJ2-7; v_gene: TRBV20-1; CDR3aa: CSARDGNYYEQYF
j_gene: TRBJ1-1; v_gene: TRBV27; CDR3aa: CASKPLGGREAFF
j_gene: TRBJ2-2; v_gene: TRBV11-3; CDR3aa: CASSLKIGGTGELFF
j_gene: TRBJ1-2; v_gene: TRBV15; CDR3aa: CATSRGFGEGYTF
j_gene: TRBJ2-7; v_gene: TRBV20-1; CDR3aa: CSASPGRYEQYF
j_gene: TRBJ2-5; v_gene: TRBV6-1; CDR3aa: CASSEAARTETQYF
j_gene: TRBJ1-1; v_gene: TRBV12-3/TRBV12-4; CDR3aa: CASSSGWGEAFF
j_gene: TRBJ1-5; v_gene: TRBV6-1; CDR3aa: CASSESAPVYNQPQHF
j_gene: TRBJ2-4; v_gene: TRBV10-3; CDR3aa: CAISESKGLAKNIQYF
j_gene: TRBJ2-7; v_gene: TRBV28; CDR3aa: CASSLRPLRTAYEQYF
j_gene: TRBJ1-2; v_gene: TRBV30; CDR3aa: CAWSGQGYYGYTF
j_gene: TRBJ2-5; v_gene: TRBV6-1; CDR3aa: CASSGKTSGGPVAQYF
j_gene: TRBJ2-5; v_gene: TRBV12-3/TRBV12-4; CDR3aa: CASSATGLEETQYF
j_gene: TRBJ2-2; v_gene: TRBV12-5; CDR3aa: CASGLKAGGNTGELFF
j_gene: TRBJ2-7; v_gene: TRBV29-1; CDR3aa: CSVERQGGNYEQYF
j_gene: TRBJ1-2; v_gene: TRBV27; CDR3aa: CASSFLTGGGGGYTF
j_gene: TRBJ1-1; v_gene: TRBV28; CDR3aa: CASSRPGVENTEAFF
j_gene: TRBJ1-3; v_gene: TRBV2; CDR3aa: CASTQLGSGNTIYF
j_gene: TRBJ1-2; v_gene: TRBV2; CDR3aa: CASRDRAGDYGYTF
j_gene: TRBJ1-2; v_gene: TRBV29-1; CDR3aa: CSVPGTGGDYGYTF
j_gene: TRBJ2-2; v_gene: TRBV12-3/TRBV12-4; CDR3aa: CASSSTGAANTGELFF
j_gene: TRBJ2-7; v_gene: TRBV6-5; CDR3aa: CASSYNIGSSYEQYF
j_gene: TRBJ2-7; v_gene: TRBV11-2; CDR3aa: CASSSFRQYFYEQYF
j_gene: TRBJ2-7; v_gene: TRBV12-3/TRBV12-4; CDR3aa: CASSLGQSSSYEQYF
j_gene: TRBJ2-3; v_gene: TRBV6-1; CDR3aa: CASSRGVTSTDTQYF
j_gene: TRBJ2-2; v_gene: TRBV5-4; CDR3aa: CASSFEGGFSDTGELFF
j_gene: TRBJ1-1; v_gene: TRBV12-3/TRBV12-4; CDR3aa: CASNSLFRGWANTEAFF
j_gene: TRBJ1-2; v_gene: TRBV6-5; CDR3aa: CASSSRPSSGYTF
j_gene: TRBJ1-1; v_gene: TRBV27; CDR3aa: CASTRRFGGSNTEAFF
j_gene: TRBJ1-1; v_gene: TRBV5-1; CDR3aa: CASSQQQGAAEAFF